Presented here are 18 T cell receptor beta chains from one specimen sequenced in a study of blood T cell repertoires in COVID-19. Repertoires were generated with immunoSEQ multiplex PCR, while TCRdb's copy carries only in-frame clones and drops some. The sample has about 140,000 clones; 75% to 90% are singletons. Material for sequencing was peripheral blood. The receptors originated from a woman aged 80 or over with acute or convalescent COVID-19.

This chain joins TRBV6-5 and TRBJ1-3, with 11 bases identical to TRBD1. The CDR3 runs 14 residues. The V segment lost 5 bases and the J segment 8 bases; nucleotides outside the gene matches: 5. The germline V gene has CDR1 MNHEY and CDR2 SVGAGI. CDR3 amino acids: CASSIGQGAYTIYF. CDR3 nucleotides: TGTGCCAGCAGTATCGGACAGGGGGCTTACACCATATATTTT.

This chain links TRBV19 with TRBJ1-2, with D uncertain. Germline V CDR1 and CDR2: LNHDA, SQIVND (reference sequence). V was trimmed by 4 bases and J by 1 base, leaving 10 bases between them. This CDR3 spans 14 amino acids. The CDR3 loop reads CASSRAGDNYGYTF. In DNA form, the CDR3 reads TGTGCCAGTAGTAGGGCAGGTGATAACTATGGCTACACCTTC.

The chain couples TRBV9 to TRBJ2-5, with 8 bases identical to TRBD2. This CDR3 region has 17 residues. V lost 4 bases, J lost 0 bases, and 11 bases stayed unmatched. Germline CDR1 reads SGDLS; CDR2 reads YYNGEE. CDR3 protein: CASSPGTLAGYQETQYF. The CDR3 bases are TGTGCCAGCAGCCCTGGTACCCTAGCGGGTTACCAAGAGACCCAGTACTTC.

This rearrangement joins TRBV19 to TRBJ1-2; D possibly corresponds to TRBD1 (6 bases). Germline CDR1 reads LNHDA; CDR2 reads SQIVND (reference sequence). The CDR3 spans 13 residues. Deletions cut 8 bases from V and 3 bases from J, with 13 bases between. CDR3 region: CASSTGPDYGYTF. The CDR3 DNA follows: TGTGCCAGTTCTACAGGGCCCGACTATGGCTACACCTTC.

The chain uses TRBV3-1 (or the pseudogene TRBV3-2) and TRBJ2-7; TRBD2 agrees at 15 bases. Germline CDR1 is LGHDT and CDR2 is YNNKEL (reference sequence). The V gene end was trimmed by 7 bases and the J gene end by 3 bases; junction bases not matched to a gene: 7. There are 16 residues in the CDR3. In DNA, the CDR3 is TGTGCCAGCACCTTGGGACTAGCGGGGGGCGGCTACGAGCAGTACTTC. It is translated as CASTLGLAGGGYEQYF.

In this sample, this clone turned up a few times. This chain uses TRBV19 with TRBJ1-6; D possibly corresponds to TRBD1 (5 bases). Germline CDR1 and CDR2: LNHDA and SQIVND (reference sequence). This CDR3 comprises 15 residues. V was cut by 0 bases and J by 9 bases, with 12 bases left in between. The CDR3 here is CASSIDRAGSSPLHF. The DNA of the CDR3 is TGTGCCAGTAGTATAGACAGGGCCGGTAGTTCACCCCTCCACTTT.

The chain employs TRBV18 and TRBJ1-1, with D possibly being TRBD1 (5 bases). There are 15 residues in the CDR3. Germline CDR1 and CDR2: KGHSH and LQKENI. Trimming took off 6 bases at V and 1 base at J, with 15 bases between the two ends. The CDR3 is CASSSQLQGNTEAFF. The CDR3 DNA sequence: TGTGCCAGCTCCTCACAACTCCAGGGGAACACTGAAGCTTTCTTT.

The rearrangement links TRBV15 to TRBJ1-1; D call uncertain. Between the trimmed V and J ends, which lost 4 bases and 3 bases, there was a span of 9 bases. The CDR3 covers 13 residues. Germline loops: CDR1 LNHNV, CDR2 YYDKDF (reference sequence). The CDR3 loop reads CATSKTVDTEAFF. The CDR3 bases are TGTGCCACCAGCAAAACAGTGGACACTGAAGCTTTCTTT.

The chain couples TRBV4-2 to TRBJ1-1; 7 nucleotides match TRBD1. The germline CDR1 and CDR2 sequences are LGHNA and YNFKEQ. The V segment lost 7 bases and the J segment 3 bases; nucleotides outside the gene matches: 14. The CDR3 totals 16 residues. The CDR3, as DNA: TGTGCCAGCAATCCGACAGGGAACTTAAGGGACACTGAAGCTTTCTTT. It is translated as CASNPTGNLRDTEAFF.

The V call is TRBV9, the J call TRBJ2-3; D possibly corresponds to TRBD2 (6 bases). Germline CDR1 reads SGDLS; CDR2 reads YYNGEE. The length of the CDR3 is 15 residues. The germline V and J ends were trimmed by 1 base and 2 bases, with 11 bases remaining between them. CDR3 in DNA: TGTGCCAGCAGCGTAATCGGCGGGATCACAGATACGCAGTATTTT. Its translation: CASSVIGGITDTQYF. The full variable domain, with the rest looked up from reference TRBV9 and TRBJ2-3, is DSGVTQTPKHLITATGQRVTLRCSPRSGDLSVYWYQQSLDQGLQFLIQYYNGEERAKGNILERFSAQQFPDLHSELNLSSLELGDSALYFCASSVIGGITDTQYFGPGTRLTVL.

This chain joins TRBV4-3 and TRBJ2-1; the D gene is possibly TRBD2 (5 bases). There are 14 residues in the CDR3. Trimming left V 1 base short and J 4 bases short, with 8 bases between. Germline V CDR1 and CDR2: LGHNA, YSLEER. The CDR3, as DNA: TGCGCCAGCAGCCAAGGACGAGGGTACAATGAGCAGTTCTTC. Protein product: CASSQGRGYNEQFF.

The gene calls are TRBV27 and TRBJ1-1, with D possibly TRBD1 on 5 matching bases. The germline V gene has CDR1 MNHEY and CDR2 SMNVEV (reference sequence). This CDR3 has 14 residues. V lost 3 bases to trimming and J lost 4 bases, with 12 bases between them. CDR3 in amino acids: CASSLGGGSTEAFF. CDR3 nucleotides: TGTGCCAGCAGTTTGGGGGGAGGGAGCACTGAAGCTTTCTTT.

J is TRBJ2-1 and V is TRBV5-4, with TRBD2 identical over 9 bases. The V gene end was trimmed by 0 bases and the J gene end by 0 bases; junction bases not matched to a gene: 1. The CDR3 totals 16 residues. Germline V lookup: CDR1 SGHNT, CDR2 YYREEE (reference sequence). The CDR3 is CASSLDSGGSYNEQFF. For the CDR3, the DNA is TGTGCCAGCAGCTTGGATAGCGGGGGCTCCTACAATGAGCAGTTCTTC. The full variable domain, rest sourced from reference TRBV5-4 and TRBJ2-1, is ETGVTQSPTHLIKTRGQQVTLRCSSQSGHNTVSWYQQALGQGPQFIFQYYREEENGRGNFPPRFSGLQFPNYSSELNVNALELDDSALYLCASSLDSGGSYNEQFFGPGTRLTVL.

In DNA form, the CDR3 reads TGTGCCAGCAGCCCCGGGACAGGGCCCTTTGGAAACACCATATATTTT. It codes for CASSPGTGPFGNTIYF. The chain recombines TRBV7-8 with TRBJ1-3; 9 bases align to TRBD1. Germline V lookup: CDR1 SGHVS, CDR2 FQNEAQ. This CDR3 has 16 amino acids. V was clipped by 5 bases and J by 3 bases; unmatched bases: 8.

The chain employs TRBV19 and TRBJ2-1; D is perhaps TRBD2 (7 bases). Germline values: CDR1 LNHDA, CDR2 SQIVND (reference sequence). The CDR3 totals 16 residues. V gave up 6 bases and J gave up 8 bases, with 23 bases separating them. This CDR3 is CASSHPAAGAKDEQFF. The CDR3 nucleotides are TGTGCCAGTAGCCACCCGGCGGCGGGGGCTAAGGATGAGCAGTTCTTC.

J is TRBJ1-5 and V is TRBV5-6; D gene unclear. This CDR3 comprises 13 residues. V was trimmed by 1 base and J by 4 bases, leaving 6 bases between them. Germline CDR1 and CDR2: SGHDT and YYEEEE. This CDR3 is CASSLWQNQPQHF. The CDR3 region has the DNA TGTGCCAGCAGCTTGTGGCAGAATCAGCCCCAGCATTTT.

This CDR3 reads CASSSPGLNQPQHF. DNA for the CDR3: TGTGCCAGCAGTTCACCAGGGTTAAATCAGCCCCAGCATTTT. This rearrangement joins TRBV27 to TRBJ1-5; D perhaps matches TRBD1 (5 bases). V gave up 4 bases and J gave up 4 bases, with 11 bases separating them. The CDR3 sequence is 14 residues long. Germline lookup yields CDR1 MNHEY and CDR2 SMNVEV (reference sequence).

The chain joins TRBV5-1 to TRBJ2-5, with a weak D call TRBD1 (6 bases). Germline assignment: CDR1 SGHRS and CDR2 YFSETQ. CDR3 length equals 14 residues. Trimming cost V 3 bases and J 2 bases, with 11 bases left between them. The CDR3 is CASSSGDTQETQYF. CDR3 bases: TGCGCCAGCAGCTCAGGGGACACTCAAGAGACCCAGTACTTC.